These 27 T cell receptor beta chains were sequenced from one sample in a study of T-cell memory formation after mild COVID-19. TCRdb analysed the 5' RACE reads with MiXCR anew, one entry per CDR3 protein. Of about 350,000 distinct CDR3 sequences detected, approximately 14% appear once; the ten largest clones hold 22%. The sequenced sample was PBMCs or a T cell subset sorted from them (not recorded which). The receptors stem from a man in his late teens or twenties who had mild COVID-19 (a few samples of this study predate the infection). Cell type and time point are not known.

This clonotype came up many times. The genes are TRBV5-1 and TRBJ2-1; D is perhaps TRBD1 or TRBD2 (5 bases each). CDR3 size: 13 residues. Germline-derived CDR1 and CDR2 are SGHRS and YFSETQ. V lost 5 bases, J lost 12 bases, and 18 bases lay in between. The CDR3, as DNA: TGCGCCAGCAGGACCCCACCCGGGGCACGGCAGTTCTTC. This gives the protein CASRTPPGARQFF.

This clonotype was counted between two and nine times. The gene calls are TRBV5-6 and TRBJ2-1; perhaps TRBD2 as D (5 bases). In germline, CDR1 is SGHDT, CDR2 YYEEEE. This CDR3 has 15 amino acids. The V end was cut by 3 bases, the J end by 6 bases, with 16 bases between. CDR3 residues: CASSSLRAKINEQFF. Here the CDR3 DNA reads TGTGCCAGCAGCTCCTTGCGGGCAAAAATCAATGAGCAGTTCTTC.

This chain connects TRBV5-1 to TRBJ2-1, with D perhaps matching TRBD2 (6 bases). V lost 0 bases to trimming and J lost 4 bases, with 17 bases between them. The V gene's germline CDR1 is SGHRS and CDR2 YFSETQ. The CDR3 runs to 17 residues. The CDR3 here is CASSLAYLGGGYNEQFF. DNA of the CDR3: TGCGCCAGCAGCTTGGCCTACCTGGGAGGTGGGTACAATGAGCAGTTCTTC.

This rearrangement joins TRBV5-6 to TRBJ1-5; 7 positions agree with TRBD1. Germline CDR1 SGHDT, CDR2 YYEEEE. The CDR3 runs to 13 residues. The V segment lost 3 bases and the J segment 9 bases; nucleotides outside the gene matches: 6. The DNA for the CDR3 is TGTGCCAGCAGCTACAGGGGCCTGGGGCCCCAGCATTTT. Protein sequence: CASSYRGLGPQHF.

The chain couples TRBV10-3 to TRBJ1-5, with a tentative D call TRBD1 (6 bases). The CDR3 has 15 amino acids. Germline CDR1 ENHRY, CDR2 SYGVKD. V was shortened by 1 base and J by 5 bases, with 12 bases between the two germline ends. In DNA form, the CDR3 reads TGTGCCATCAGTGAGTTCGGCGGGGGCCATCAGCCCCAGCATTTT. It codes for CAISEFGGGHQPQHF.

The DNA of the CDR3 is TGCAGTGCCGAAATGGGGGTTGGCAATCAGCCCCAGCATTTT. It translates to CSAEMGVGNQPQHF. The chain has TRBV20-1 and TRBJ1-5; D perhaps matches TRBD1 (5 bases). This CDR3 is 14 amino acids long. Germline V gives CDR1 DFQATT, CDR2 SNEGSKA (reference sequence). Trimming stripped 6 bases from V and 2 bases from J, with 14 bases between.

This rearrangement joins TRBV12-3 or TRBV12-4 to TRBJ1-1; D ambiguous. This CDR3 is built from 13 residues. The V and J ends lost 1 base and 7 bases respectively, with 10 bases between them. CDR3 nucleotides: TGTGCCAGCAGTTTAGGTCCCGGGAGTGAAGCTTTCTTT. Its translation: CASSLGPGSEAFF.

The sample holds a few counts of this clonotype. The gene calls are TRBV7-9 and TRBJ2-1; possibly TRBD2 for D (6 bases). Trimming took off 1 base at V and 8 bases at J, with 9 bases between the two ends. The CDR3 contains 13 residues. Germline V gene sequence: CDR1 SEHNR, CDR2 FQNEAQ (reference sequence). The CDR3 is CASSLVGGDEQFF. CDR3 nucleotide sequence: TGTGCCAGCAGCTTAGTGGGGGGAGATGAGCAGTTCTTC.

There are a few counts of this clonotype. The chain employs TRBV11-2 and TRBJ2-1; 7 bases match TRBD1. The length of the CDR3 is 16 residues. Looked up from germline, CDR1 is SGHAT and CDR2 is FQNNGV. V was pared by 5 bases and J by 2 bases, with 9 bases of the junction left unmatched. The CDR3 sequence is CASSTRQGATYNEQFF. The CDR3 DNA reads as TGTGCCAGCAGCACGAGACAGGGTGCAACCTACAATGAGCAGTTCTTC.

The V and J genes are TRBV4-3 and TRBJ2-3; 7 bases align to TRBD2. The V gene end was trimmed by 1 base and the J gene end by 6 bases; junction bases not matched to a gene: 7. This CDR3 comprises 15 residues. Germline V gene sequence: CDR1 LGHNA, CDR2 YSLEER. CDR3 protein: CASSQGLLGGDTQYF. CDR3 DNA sequence: TGCGCCAGCAGCCAAGGCCTTTTGGGGGGGGATACGCAGTATTTT.

This clonotype came up a few times. This sequence joins TRBV27 and TRBJ2-1; 7 nucleotides align to TRBD2. J gave up 7 bases and V 3 bases, and 12 bases lay outside the gene matches. The CDR3 has 16 amino acids. Germline CDR1 and CDR2: MNHEY and SMNVEV (reference sequence). CDR3: CASSFLTGRGGNEQFF. In DNA form, the CDR3 reads TGTGCCAGCAGTTTCTTGACGGGACGGGGAGGGAATGAGCAGTTCTTC.

V and J are TRBV6-5 and TRBJ2-3, with D uncertain. The CDR3 extends over 12 amino acids. The germline gives CDR1 MNHEY, CDR2 SVGAGI. V lost 6 bases and J lost 8, with 12 bases in between. CDR3 sequence reads: CASRSGSGTQYF. The DNA of the CDR3 is TGTGCCAGCAGGTCAGGATCGGGTACGCAGTATTTT.

This clonotype was picked up a small number of times. The V call is TRBV7-9, the J call TRBJ2-5, with a possible D match to TRBD1 (5 bases). V lost 3 bases, J lost 4 bases, and 9 bases lay in between. This CDR3 has 13 amino acids. Germline V gives CDR1 SEHNR, CDR2 FQNEAQ (reference sequence). The DNA for the CDR3 is TGTGCCAGCAGCTTTGGCAGGGCAGAGACCCAGTACTTC. Its translation: CASSFGRAETQYF. Variable domain in full (rest from reference TRBV7-9 and TRBJ2-5): DTGVSQNPRHKITKRGQNVTFRCDPISEHNRLYWYRQTLGQGPEFLTYFQNEAQLEKSRLLSDRFSAERPKGSFSTLEIQRTEQGDSAMYLCASSFGRAETQYFGPGTRLLVL.

The sample holds a few counts of this clonotype. The CDR3 coding sequence is TGCAGCGTTACGGGGGTCCTGCTCTCCTATAATTCACCCCTCCACTTT. This translates into CSVTGVLLSYNSPLHF. The chain is built from TRBV29-1 and TRBJ1-6; a weak D match, TRBD1 (5 bases). V was clipped by 5 bases and J by 0 bases, with 14 bases between them. The CDR3 is made up of 16 amino acids. CDR1 and CDR2 (germline): SQVTM, ANQGSEA.

This clonotype was detected a few times. This chain joins TRBV7-6 and TRBJ1-6; D might be TRBD1 (6 bases). Trimming shortened V by 5 bases and J by 7 bases, and 15 bases separated the two germline ends. There are 15 residues in the CDR3. CDR1 and CDR2 from the germline V gene are SGHVS and FNYEAQ. DNA of the CDR3: TGTGCCAGCAGCCCGCGGGGGGCACGGAATTCACCCCTCCACTTT. This gives the protein CASSPRGARNSPLHF.

This clonotype was seen ten or more times. The chain employs TRBV28 and TRBJ2-7, with a possible D match to TRBD1 (6 bases). Germline V lookup: CDR1 MDHEN, CDR2 SYDVKM. This CDR3 is 13 amino acids long. V lost 6 bases and J 1 base, leaving 10 bases between the germline ends. Here the CDR3 reads CASSPGQSYEQYV. CDR3 coding DNA: TGTGCCAGCAGCCCCGGACAGTCCTACGAGCAGTACGTC.

The chain couples TRBV25-1 to TRBJ2-5; D remains unclear. The V end was cut by 2 bases, the J end by 9 bases, with 16 bases between. Germline loops: CDR1 MGHDK, CDR2 SYGVNS. The CDR3 has 14 residues. The CDR3 region has the DNA TGTGCCAGCAGTGAAGGGAACAGCCAGCTTCCCCAGTACTTC. As protein: CASSEGNSQLPQYF.

This clonotype has more than one count but fewer than ten. V usage is TRBV15 and J usage is TRBJ2-5; D not certain. The CDR3 consists of 11 residues. With 3 bases removed from V and 4 bases from J, the gap between germline ends came to 3 bases. Germline V CDR1 and CDR2: LNHNV, YYDKDF (reference sequence). CDR3 region: CATSSGETQYF. The DNA of the CDR3 is TGTGCCACCAGCAGCGGAGAGACCCAGTACTTC.

This clonotype has ten or more counts. The genes are TRBV6-6 and TRBJ2-5; the match to TRBD1 covers 8 bases. The CDR3 contains 16 residues. CDR1 MNHNY and CDR2 SVGAGI come from the germline V gene (reference sequence). V lost 6 bases to trimming and J lost 3 bases; unmatched junction nucleotides: 12. The CDR3 reads CASSRPPPDREETQYF. The CDR3 region has the DNA TGTGCCAGCAGCAGACCCCCCCCGGACAGGGAAGAGACCCAGTACTTC.

The chain combines TRBV12-2 with TRBJ2-3; the table's D gene call, TRBD2, was not cross checked with the DNA. TRBV12-2 is a pseudogene. This CDR3 spans 15 amino acids. The CDR3 DNA reads as TGTGCAAGTCGCTTGACTAGCGTGAGCACAGATACGCAGTATTTT. It codes for CASRLTSVSTDTQYF.

The rearrangement uses TRBV7-2 and TRBJ2-7; D possibly corresponds to TRBD2 (6 bases). Germline CDR1 SGHTA, CDR2 FQGNSA. V lost 6 bases and J 2 bases, leaving 20 bases between the germline ends. This CDR3 is 16 amino acids long. The CDR3 region is CASSNVGDGGTYEQYV. In DNA, the CDR3 is TGTGCCAGCAGTAATGTTGGGGATGGAGGGACCTACGAGCAGTACGTC.

This clonotype was observed many times. The gene calls are TRBV6-5 and TRBJ1-2; 7 nucleotides align to TRBD1. The CDR3 length is 14 residues. The ends lost 6 bases at V and 4 bases at J; junction bases unmatched: 8. Germline CDR1 reads MNHEY; CDR2 reads SVGAGI. The CDR3, as DNA: TGTGCCAGCAGCCGATACAGGGGTAGCTATGGCTACACCTTC. Amino acid sequence: CASSRYRGSYGYTF.

Many counts were recorded for this clonotype. The chain joins TRBV7-2 to TRBJ2-7; tentatively, D is TRBD1 or TRBD2 (5 bases each). Germline loops: CDR1 SGHTA, CDR2 FQGNSA. CDR3 length: 15 amino acids. Trimming removed 3 bases from V and 3 bases from J, with 15 bases in between. CDR3 in amino acids: CASSLLWDPGYEQYF. CDR3 nucleotide sequence: TGTGCCAGCAGCTTGCTGTGGGACCCGGGCTACGAGCAGTACTTC.

This clonotype has only a few counts. CDR3: CASSQWASEVGTGELFF. Written as DNA, the CDR3 is TGTGCCAGCAGCCAATGGGCTAGCGAGGTTGGCACCGGGGAGCTGTTTTTT. The chain combines TRBV4-2 with TRBJ2-2; tentatively, D is TRBD2 (6 bases). The germline CDR1 and CDR2 sequences are LGHNA and YNFKEQ. The CDR3 has 17 residues. The V and J ends lost 2 bases and 4 bases respectively, with 17 bases between them.

This clonotype was recorded at least ten times. This sequence joins TRBV7-2 and TRBJ2-3; D gene ambiguous. The CDR3 is made up of 13 amino acids. Trimming shortened V by 3 bases and J by 4 bases, and 8 bases separated the two germline ends. Germline V gives CDR1 SGHTA, CDR2 FQGNSA. The CDR3 coding sequence is TGTGCCAGCAGCTTTCGGATCGCAGATACGCAGTATTTT. Amino acid sequence: CASSFRIADTQYF.

The V gene is TRBV10-3, the J gene TRBJ2-3; no reliable D call. Per the germline V gene, CDR1 is ENHRY and CDR2 is SYGVKD. V was pared by 5 bases and J by 3 bases, with 3 bases between. The CDR3 is made up of 11 amino acids. The CDR3 DNA reads as TGTGCCATCAGTCAAACAGATACGCAGTATTTT. Protein: CAISQTDTQYF.

The rearrangement uses TRBV30 and TRBJ2-5, with no clear D. V was cut by 4 bases and J by 2 bases, with 11 bases left in between. Per the germline V gene, CDR1 is GTSNPN and CDR2 is SVGIG (reference sequence). This CDR3 spans 13 amino acids. CDR3 loop: CAWTPSWQETQYF. The CDR3 nucleotides are TGTGCCTGGACTCCTAGTTGGCAAGAGACCCAGTACTTC. Together with reference TRBV30 and TRBJ2-5, the CDR3 gives the full variable domain: SQTIHQWPATLVQPVGSPLSLECTVEGTSNPNLYWYRQAAGRGLQLLFYSVGIGQISSEVPQNLSASRPQDRQFILSSKKLLLSDSGFYLCAWTPSWQETQYFGPGTRLLVL.